Detailed here is one TCR beta chain. Its antigen is not identified. The junction departs from germline at one end; a sequencing error may be responsible. TCR beta CDR3 sequences were amplified from RNA transcripts. Initially, a first-round RT-PCR of the TCR CDR3 employed the HTBI primer set. TCRdb passed the multiplex PCR reads through MiXCR, listing each CDR3 protein once. The repertoire consists of fewer than 650,000 distinct CDR3 sequences, with approximately 14% occurring once and the leading ten covering roughly 7%. The data are from a study of T cells in Graves' hyperthyroidism and ophthalmopathy. Thyroid ultrasound and orbital computed tomography, with clinical symptoms and serum thyroxine and TRAb, informed diagnoses. The CDR3 spans 10 residues. Germline V CDR1 and CDR2: DFQATT, SNEGSKA (reference sequence). Notes on the study in general: Blood also held most thyroid clonotypes expanded beyond 0.001. A 13 V-J signature model discriminated ophthalmopathy versus stable hyperthyroidism.

J is TRBJ2-1 and V is TRBV20-1; D call uncertain. The sequenced sample consisted of blood. The clonotype originates from a woman younger than 35 with Graves' ophthalmopathy. CDR3 region: CSALGRGFAF. Written as DNA, the CDR3 is TGCAGTGCTCTCGGACGAGGTTTTGCCTTC.